This TCR beta chain is from a study of cytomegalovirus exposure and HLA in healthy donors. The PCR made use of 60 Vbeta and 13 Jbeta primers. Repertoires were generated with immunoSEQ multiplex PCR, while TCRdb's copy carries only in-frame clones and drops some. The sample lists 200,000 to 250,000 clones; more than 85% were seen once. Germline lookup yields CDR1 MNHEY and CDR2 SVGAGI. V was shortened by 6 bases and J by 7 bases, with 15 bases between the two germline ends. This CDR3 is 14 amino acids long. This clone appeared a few times. Sequencing was done on a sample of PBMCs. This receptor was taken from a woman aged 18-29 years in good health and CMV-seronegative. This rearrangement joins TRBV6-5 to TRBJ1-4, with D maybe TRBD1 (6 bases). CDR3 in amino acids: CASRDRRLSEKLFF. DNA for the CDR3: TGTGCCAGCAGAGACAGGAGGCTAAGTGAAAAACTGTTTTTT.